The 28 T cell receptor beta chains in this list originate from one sample, sequenced in a study of breast tumors, draining lymph nodes, adjacent tissues. MiXCR, applied by TCRdb to the multiplex PCR reads, yields one record per CDR3 protein. The table has 7,000 or so distinct CDR3 sequences, around two fifths seen once; the top ten hold around 42%. Sequenced material: tumor-adjacent breast tissue. These TCRs come from a female donor with breast cancer. Some clones in this sample may be carry-over from other donors' samples.

On this clonotype itself: A much bigger clone sits one base away, suggesting this may be a read error. This sequence joins TRBV30 and TRBJ2-1, with 7 nucleotides matching TRBD2. V was clipped by 8 bases and J by 0 bases; unmatched bases: 13. The CDR3 extends over 16 amino acids. Germline V gives CDR1 GTSNPN, CDR2 SVGIG (reference sequence). The CDR3, as DNA: TGTGCCCATAAATTAGCGGGTAGTGGCTCCTACAATGAGCAGTTCTTC. Translated: CAHKLAGSGSYNEQFF.

The table lists this clonotype with a few counts. The rearrangement uses TRBV28 and TRBJ2-3; 16 bases are a match to TRBD2. CDR1 is MDHEN and CDR2 is SYDVKM in the germline V gene. There are 20 residues in the CDR3. The junction had 17 bases not matched to a gene; V was cut back by 5 bases and J by 6 bases. Here the CDR3 DNA reads TGTGCCAGCAGTCGGAGGGGACTAGCGGGAGGGCCGGGGCGGCGGGATACGCAGTATTTT. This encodes CASSRRGLAGGPGRRDTQYF.

The table lists this clonotype with many counts. The V call is TRBV5-6, the J call TRBJ1-4; 10 bases are a match to TRBD1. The CDR3 runs 14 residues. The germline V gene has CDR1 SGHDT and CDR2 YYEEEE. The J segment lost 8 bases and the V segment lost 3 bases, leaving 4 bases of the junction unmatched. This chain's CDR3 is CASSWGQGSEKLFF. CDR3 sequence (DNA): TGTGCCAGCAGCTGGGGACAGGGGAGCGAAAAACTGTTTTTT.

This clonotype is medium-sized (0.01 to 0.1%) in the sample. The rearrangement uses TRBV9 and TRBJ1-2; possibly TRBD1 for D (5 bases). The V end lost 0 bases, the J end lost 4 bases, and 7 bases lay between the germline ends. This CDR3 spans 13 amino acids. CDR1 is SGDLS and CDR2 is YYNGEE in the germline V gene. The CDR3 loop is CASSVDGGYGYTF. The DNA for the CDR3 is TGTGCCAGCAGCGTAGACGGGGGCTATGGCTACACCTTC.

This clonotype is medium-sized in the sample. For the CDR3, the DNA is TGTGCCAGCAGCCTGACTAGCGGGAGGTACGACGAGCAGTACTTC. Translated: CASSLTSGRYDEQYF. The J gene is TRBJ2-7, the V gene TRBV7-2; 13 positions agree with TRBD2. The CDR3 runs to 15 residues. Germline CDR1 SGHTA, CDR2 FQGNSA. Losses at the gene ends were 5 bases for V and 5 bases for J; bases not matched to a gene: 6.

The chain is built from TRBV7-8 and TRBJ2-5; 7 nucleotides line up with TRBD1. Germline CDR1 is SGHVS and CDR2 is FQNEAQ. The CDR3 covers 15 residues. With 4 bases clipped from V and 3 bases from J, the junction kept 8 bases outside the gene matches. The CDR3 coding sequence is TGTGCCAGCAGCTCATCCAGGGGGTACGAAGAGACCCAGTACTTC. This gives the protein CASSSSRGYEETQYF.

This sequence joins TRBV7-2 and TRBJ1-3; D is possibly TRBD1 (5 bases). CDR1 and CDR2 (germline): SGHTA, FQGNSA. Trimming pared 4 bases from V and 3 bases from J, leaving 10 bases between. The CDR3 sequence is 14 residues long. This chain's CDR3 is CASSSSGSGNTIYF. CDR3 nucleotides: TGTGCCAGCAGCTCGTCAGGGAGTGGAAACACCATATATTTT.

This clonotype rates as medium-sized. The chain has TRBV9 and TRBJ1-2; D gene uncertain. Trimming left V 5 bases short and J 5 bases short, with 4 bases between. The V gene's germline CDR1 is SGDLS and CDR2 YYNGEE. This CDR3 contains 10 residues. CDR3 in amino acids: CASSGYGYTF. The CDR3 DNA reads as TGTGCCAGCAGTGGGTATGGCTACACCTTC.

This clonotype is termed medium-sized (0.01 to 0.1%). The chain links TRBV6-1 to TRBJ2-7; 8 bases align to TRBD1. J gave up 0 bases and V 0 bases, and 1 base lay outside the gene matches. This CDR3 is built from 15 residues. CDR1 is MNHNS, CDR2 SASEGT, per germline. The chain's CDR3 is CASSEAGTGSYEQYF. As DNA, the CDR3 is TGTGCCAGCAGTGAAGCGGGGACAGGCTCCTACGAGCAGTACTTC.

This clonotype counts as medium-sized. This chain connects TRBV9 to TRBJ2-5; 7 bases are shared with TRBD2. CDR3 length: 16 amino acids. Germline CDR1 is SGDLS and CDR2 is YYNGEE. Trimming at V came to 0 bases and at J to 1 base, leaving 6 bases not matched to a gene. The CDR3, as DNA: TGTGCCAGCAGCGTAGGGGGGGGATCGGGCCAAGAGACCCAGTACTTC. Translating gives CASSVGGGSGQETQYF.

This chain joins TRBV11-3 and TRBJ1-1; D gene unclear. V was shortened by 4 bases and J by 0 bases, with 9 bases between the two germline ends. This CDR3 comprises 14 residues. Germline V CDR1 and CDR2: SGHNT, YENEEA. The CDR3: CASSSQNLNTEAFF. The CDR3 region has the DNA TGTGCCAGCAGCTCACAGAACCTGAACACTGAAGCTTTCTTT.

The chain carries TRBV4-1 and TRBJ1-4, with D possibly matching TRBD1 (6 bases). With 0 bases removed from V and 6 bases from J, the gap between germline ends came to 8 bases. This CDR3 has 14 amino acids. Per germline, CDR1 MGHRA and CDR2 YSYEKL. The CDR3 DNA is TGCGCCAGCAGCCAAGAGCACAGGGATGAAAAACTGTTTTTT. This translates into CASSQEHRDEKLFF.

The rearrangement links TRBV10-2 to TRBJ2-7; 8 nucleotides line up with TRBD2. Germline values: CDR1 WSHSY, CDR2 SAAADI. The CDR3 runs 14 residues. V shed 10 bases, J shed 6 bases, and the junction held 14 bases outside the gene matches. The CDR3 DNA reads as TGCGCCACCCGATGGCGGGAGGTGAACGGCGAGCAGTACTTC. Translated, it gives CATRWREVNGEQYF.

This clonotype came up many times. V is TRBV5-1 and J is TRBJ2-3; TRBD1 might be the D (5 bases). Trimming shortened V by 1 base and J by 4 bases, and 7 bases separated the two germline ends. This CDR3 contains 13 residues. CDR1 is SGHRS and CDR2 is YFSETQ in the germline V gene. This chain's CDR3 is CASSLIGADTQYF. In DNA form, the CDR3 reads TGCGCCAGCAGCTTGATAGGGGCAGATACGCAGTATTTT.

This clonotype was detected many times. The chain recombines TRBV7-2 with TRBJ2-1; D is unresolved. This CDR3 is 13 amino acids long. Trimming took 5 bases from V and 6 from J, leaving 11 bases between them. Germline CDR1 reads SGHTA; CDR2 reads FQGNSA. The CDR3 loop reads CASSPYSSNEQFF. CDR3 nucleotides: TGTGCCAGCAGCCCTTACTCTAGCAATGAGCAGTTCTTC.

V gene TRBV6-6 combines with J gene TRBJ2-7; no reliable D call. This CDR3 region has 11 residues. V lost 4 bases and J 6 bases, leaving 7 bases between the germline ends. Germline values: CDR1 MNHNY, CDR2 SVGAGI (reference sequence). CDR3 coding DNA: TGTGCCAGCAGTTTACTACTCGAGCAGTACTTC. Its protein is CASSLLLEQYF.

This CDR3 is CASRQGTTYEQYF. The CDR3 nucleotides read TGTGCCAGCAGACAGGGAACTACCTACGAGCAGTACTTC. This chain joins TRBV6-6 and TRBJ2-7, with D possibly TRBD1 on 6 matching bases. Germline V CDR1 and CDR2: MNHNY, SVGAGI (reference sequence). Trimming removed 6 bases from V and 2 bases from J, with 11 bases in between. The CDR3 runs to 13 residues.

The rearrangement links TRBV6-2 or TRBV6-3 to TRBJ1-2; 8 bases map to TRBD1. After removal of 3 bases from V and 5 bases from J, the junction contained 20 bases not matched to a gene. Germline V lookup: CDR1 MNHEY, CDR2 SVGEGT. This CDR3 comprises 19 residues. CDR3 DNA: TGTGCCAGCAGTTATATGTCCCGGGACAGGAAACTCGACTTGTATGGCTACACCTTC. Amino acids: CASSYMSRDRKLDLYGYTF.

This clonotype was observed at least ten times. The chain carries TRBV6-1 and TRBJ1-3; 7 nucleotides match TRBD1. Germline lookup yields CDR1 MNHNS and CDR2 SASEGT. CDR3 size: 13 residues. V trimming: 6 bases; J trimming: 4 bases; junction bases outside the gene matches: 3. This chain's CDR3 is CASRGGGGNTIYF. CDR3 bases: TGTGCCAGCAGAGGAGGGGGCGGAAACACCATATATTTT.

In this sample, this clonotype is medium-sized. Mismatch with germline at one junction end may stem from a read error. The J gene is TRBJ2-7, the V gene TRBV2, with 11 bases lining up with TRBD2. This CDR3 region has 17 residues. The germline V gene has CDR1 SNHLY and CDR2 FYNNEI. The CDR3: CASSLGLAGGTSNEQYF. Here the CDR3 DNA reads TGTGCCAGCAGTCTGGGGCTAGCGGGAGGCACCTCCAACGAGCAGTACTTC.

This clonotype was found many times. The rearrangement uses TRBV11-2 and TRBJ2-5, with 7 bases fitting TRBD2. This CDR3 spans 15 amino acids. V shed 4 bases and J 2 bases; nucleotides not matched to a gene: 7. Germline assignment: CDR1 SGHAT and CDR2 FQNNGV. CDR3 in amino acids: CASSYPGGPQETQYF. DNA for the CDR3: TGTGCCAGCAGCTACCCGGGAGGACCTCAAGAGACCCAGTACTTC.

The chain is built from TRBV29-1 and TRBJ1-2; 7 bases match TRBD1. CDR3 size: 13 residues. V was clipped by 7 bases and J by 2 bases; unmatched bases: 7. Germline assignment: CDR1 SQVTM and CDR2 ANQGSEA. CDR3 nucleotide sequence: TGCAGCGCCTCCTCGACAGGGAACTATGGCTACACCTTC. Amino acids: CSASSTGNYGYTF. Full variable domain (remainder filled in from reference TRBV29-1 and TRBJ1-2): SAVISQKPSRDICQRGTSLTIQCQVDSQVTMMFWYRQQPGQSLTLIATANQGSEATYESGFVIDKFPISRPNLTFSTLTVSNMSPEDSSIYLCSASSTGNYGYTFGSGTRLTVV.

The chain uses TRBV19 and TRBJ2-3; possibly TRBD2 for D (5 bases). Germline lookup yields CDR1 LNHDA and CDR2 SQIVND (reference sequence). The CDR3 totals 15 residues. Trimming removed 10 bases at V and 1 base at J, with 18 bases between. CDR3 in amino acids: CATIASSGRTDTQYF. CDR3 in DNA: TGTGCCACCATAGCAAGCAGCGGCCGCACAGATACGCAGTATTTT.

This clonotype was recorded only once. The chain is built from TRBV27 and TRBJ2-5, with D hard to call. V lost 3 bases to trimming and J lost 5 bases, with 10 bases between them. This CDR3 spans 13 amino acids. Germline CDR1 reads MNHEY; CDR2 reads SMNVEV (reference sequence). In nucleotides, the CDR3 is TGTGCCAGCAGTTTCAGCCTCGCTGAGACCCAGTACTTC. Residues: CASSFSLAETQYF.

This chain joins TRBV5-4 and TRBJ1-6; D uncertain. V was trimmed by 3 bases and J by 12 bases, leaving 10 bases between them. The germline CDR1 and CDR2 sequences are SGHNT and YYREEE (reference sequence). This CDR3 contains 12 residues. In nucleotides, the CDR3 is TGTGCCAGCAGCTGGGAGACGGGACCCCTCCACTTT. This gives the protein CASSWETGPLHF.

This clonotype is labeled as medium-sized. The chain has TRBV20-1 and TRBJ2-7; 7 nucleotides agree with TRBD1. V lost 0 bases, J lost 6 bases, and 14 bases stayed unmatched. The CDR3 covers 16 residues. From germline, CDR1 is DFQATT and CDR2 SNEGSKA (reference sequence). The CDR3 loop reads CSARDYTSDRLGEQYF. CDR3 DNA sequence: TGCAGTGCTAGAGATTATACTTCGGACAGGTTGGGCGAGCAGTACTTC.

The CDR3 here is CASSPRDSYSYEQYF. CDR3 bases: TGTGCCAGCAGCCCCAGGGACAGTTACTCCTACGAGCAGTACTTC. V usage is TRBV7-2 and J usage is TRBJ2-7; 7 nucleotides line up with TRBD1. The germline V gene has CDR1 SGHTA and CDR2 FQGNSA. Trimming removed 5 bases from V and 0 bases from J; junction bases left unmatched: 7. This CDR3 has 15 amino acids.

The chain has TRBV2 and TRBJ2-3; D perhaps matches TRBD2 (6 bases). Germline CDR1 reads SNHLY; CDR2 reads FYNNEI. The V end was cut by 4 bases, the J end by 3 bases, with 8 bases between. The CDR3 is made up of 13 amino acids. The DNA of the CDR3 is TGTGCCAGCAGTGGGACTATAACAGATACGCAGTATTTT. Translated: CASSGTITDTQYF. The whole variable domain, filled in from reference TRBV2 and TRBJ2-3, reads EPEVTQTPSHQVTQMGQEVILRCVPISNHLYFYWYRQILGQKVEFLVSFYNNEISEKSEIFDDQFSVERPDGSNFTLKIRSTKLEDSAMYFCASSGTITDTQYFGPGTRLTVL.